The 14 T cell receptor beta chains given below trace back to one sample, sequenced in a study of CD8 T cells in Susac syndrome. cDNA came from roughly 0.47 to 1 ug RNA primed by random hexamers. TCRdb processed the immunoSEQ multiplex PCR reads anew with MiXCR; each CDR3 protein has one entry. The sample contains 70,000 to 100,000 distinct CDR3 sequences, approximately 95% of which appear only once. The sequenced sample consisted of CD8+ T cells from PBMCs. The receptors were gathered from a human donor in good health.

V usage is TRBV27 and J usage is TRBJ2-5; 10 bases are a match to TRBD2. CDR1 and CDR2 (germline): MNHEY, SMNVEV (reference sequence). CDR3 size: 13 residues. The junction had 3 bases not matched to a gene; V was cut back by 5 bases and J by 6 bases. In DNA, the CDR3 is TGTGCCAGCAGTCAGCGGGGGGGGAAGACCCAGTACTTC. Amino acids: CASSQRGGKTQYF.

The genes are TRBV19 and TRBJ2-2; D is undetermined. The CDR3 has 15 amino acids. CDR1 and CDR2 from the germline V gene are LNHDA and SQIVND (reference sequence). V gave up 5 bases and J gave up 3 bases, with 13 bases separating them. The CDR3 here is CASSLTYPDTGELFF. CDR3 coding DNA: TGTGCCAGTAGTCTTACCTACCCAGACACCGGGGAGCTGTTTTTT.

Worth noting for this clonotype: Mismatch with germline at one junction end may stem from a read error. V and J are TRBV25-1 and TRBJ1-5; 7 bases are shared with TRBD1. This CDR3 comprises 14 residues. The germline gives CDR1 MGHDK, CDR2 SYGVNS. DNA of the CDR3: TGTGCCAGCAGTGTATGGACAGGAGATCAGCGCCAGCATTTT. It codes for CASSVWTGDQRQHF.

The chain has TRBV10-3 and TRBJ2-3; D tentatively reads TRBD1 or TRBD2 (5 bases each). Trimming took 11 bases from V and 1 from J, leaving 13 bases between them. The CDR3 runs 13 residues. CDR1 ENHRY and CDR2 SYGVKD come from the germline V gene. The CDR3 is CAADPGRTDTQYF. CDR3 in DNA: TGTGCCGCCGATCCGGGGCGCACAGATACGCAGTATTTT.

J is TRBJ1-1 and V is TRBV13; D gene unclear. V was cut by 0 bases and J by 7 bases, with 12 bases left in between. CDR1 PRHDT and CDR2 FYEKMQ come from the germline V gene (reference sequence). This CDR3 has 14 amino acids. The CDR3, as DNA: TGTGCCAGCAGCTTAGGCGTAGGGTTCAATGAAGCTTTCTTT. Amino acids: CASSLGVGFNEAFF.

The rearrangement joins TRBV3-1 to TRBJ2-5, with D possibly matching TRBD2 (6 bases). Germline lookup yields CDR1 LGHDT and CDR2 YNNKEL (reference sequence). V lost 0 bases and J 6 bases, leaving 29 bases between the germline ends. The CDR3 spans 20 residues. CDR3 in amino acids: CASSQDVAGLPSILTKTQYF. CDR3 nucleotide sequence: TGTGCCAGCAGCCAAGATGTGGCGGGGTTACCTTCCATATTGACAAAGACCCAGTACTTC.

This chain links TRBV2 with TRBJ1-4; D is perhaps TRBD1 (5 bases). The CDR3 is 15 residues long. The germline V gene has CDR1 SNHLY and CDR2 FYNNEI. The V and J ends lost 6 bases and 7 bases respectively, with 18 bases between them. The CDR3, as DNA: TGTGCCAGCAGCGTGACCGACAGTTACCGTGAAAAACTGTTTTTT. Its translation is CASSVTDSYREKLFF. Looking up the rest from reference TRBV2 and TRBJ1-4 gives the full variable domain: EPEVTQTPSHQVTQMGQEVILRCVPISNHLYFYWYRQILGQKVEFLVSFYNNEISEKSEIFDDQFSVERPDGSNFTLKIRSTKLEDSAMYFCASSVTDSYREKLFFGSGTQLSVL.

The rearrangement uses TRBV5-1 and TRBJ1-1; D call uncertain. Trimming took 0 bases from V and 1 from J, leaving 7 bases between them. CDR3 length: 14 amino acids. Per the germline V gene, CDR1 is SGHRS and CDR2 is YFSETQ. The CDR3 sequence: CASSLVLGNTEAFF. In DNA, the CDR3 is TGCGCCAGCAGCTTGGTACTGGGGAACACTGAAGCTTTCTTT.

The chain recombines TRBV5-1 with TRBJ1-1; 8 bases agree with TRBD1. With 0 bases clipped from V and 5 bases from J, the junction kept 3 bases outside the gene matches. Germline CDR1 and CDR2: SGHRS and YFSETQ. The CDR3 contains 14 residues. CDR3 in amino acids: CASSLDRGRTEAFF. Here the CDR3 DNA reads TGCGCCAGCAGCTTGGACAGGGGGAGGACTGAAGCTTTCTTT.

The CDR3 region has the DNA TGTGCCAGCAGCCAGTATGGGGGCAGCTCCTACAATGAGCAGTTCTTC. This sequence encodes CASSQYGGSSYNEQFF. This chain connects TRBV27 to TRBJ2-1; maybe TRBD1 (6 bases). This CDR3 has 16 amino acids. V was trimmed by 6 bases and J by 0 bases, leaving 15 bases between them. CDR1 and CDR2 (germline): MNHEY, SMNVEV (reference sequence).

The chain links TRBV29-1 to TRBJ2-3; D may be TRBD2 (5 bases). The germline V and J ends were trimmed by 4 bases and 1 base, with 9 bases remaining between them. CDR1 and CDR2 from the germline V gene are SQVTM and ANQGSEA. This CDR3 is 13 amino acids long. This CDR3 reads CSVAGGGTDTQYF. In nucleotides, the CDR3 is TGCAGCGTTGCAGGAGGAGGCACAGATACGCAGTATTTT.

V gene TRBV5-1 combines with J gene TRBJ2-1, with D perhaps assigned TRBD1 or TRBD2 (5 bases each). CDR3 size: 18 residues. Trimming pared 3 bases from V and 2 bases from J, leaving 21 bases between. Germline CDR1 SGHRS, CDR2 YFSETQ. The CDR3 coding sequence is TGCGCCAGCAGCTATTGGGGACGGAACCCGCCCCCCTACAATGAGCAGTTCTTC. Its translation is CASSYWGRNPPPYNEQFF. Looking up the rest from reference TRBV5-1 and TRBJ2-1 gives the full variable domain: KAGVTQTPRYLIKTRGQQVTLSCSPISGHRSVSWYQQTPGQGLQFLFEYFSETQRNKGNFPGRFSGRQFSNSRSEMNVSTLELGDSALYLCASSYWGRNPPPYNEQFFGPGTRLTVL.

The CDR3 DNA reads TGTGCCAGCAGCTCCGGGACAGGGCCCACCGGGGAGCTGTTTTTT. Translation: CASSSGTGPTGELFF. The chain employs TRBV11-2 and TRBJ2-2; the match to TRBD1 covers 9 bases. Per germline, CDR1 SGHAT and CDR2 FQNNGV. V shed 4 bases, J shed 4 bases, and the junction held 4 bases outside the gene matches. The length of the CDR3 is 15 residues. Full variable domain (missing parts from reference TRBV11-2 and TRBJ2-2): EAGVAQSPRYKIIEKRQSVAFWCNPISGHATLYWYQQILGQGPKLLIQFQNNGVVDDSQLPKDRFSAERLKGVDSTLKIQPAKLEDSAVYLCASSSGTGPTGELFFGEGSRLTVL.

The J gene is TRBJ1-6, the V gene TRBV25-1; D is possibly TRBD1 (5 bases). This CDR3 is 16 amino acids long. Germline V gives CDR1 MGHDK, CDR2 SYGVNS. V lost 6 bases, J lost 0 bases, and 12 bases lay in between. The CDR3 sequence is CASRDATVSYNSPLHF. CDR3 bases: TGTGCCAGCAGGGACGCGACAGTCTCCTATAATTCACCCCTCCACTTT.